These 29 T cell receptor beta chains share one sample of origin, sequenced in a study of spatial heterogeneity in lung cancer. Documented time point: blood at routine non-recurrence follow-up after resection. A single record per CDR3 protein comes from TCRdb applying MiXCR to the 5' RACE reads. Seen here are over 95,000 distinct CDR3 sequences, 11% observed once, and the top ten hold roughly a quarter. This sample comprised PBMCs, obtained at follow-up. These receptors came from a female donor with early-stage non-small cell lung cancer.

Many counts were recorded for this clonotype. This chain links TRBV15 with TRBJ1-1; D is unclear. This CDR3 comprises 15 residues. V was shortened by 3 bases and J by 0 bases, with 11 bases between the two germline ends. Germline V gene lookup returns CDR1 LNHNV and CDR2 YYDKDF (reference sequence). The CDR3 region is CATSRGDRLNTEAFF. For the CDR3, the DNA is TGTGCCACCAGCAGGGGTGACCGGTTGAACACTGAAGCTTTCTTT.

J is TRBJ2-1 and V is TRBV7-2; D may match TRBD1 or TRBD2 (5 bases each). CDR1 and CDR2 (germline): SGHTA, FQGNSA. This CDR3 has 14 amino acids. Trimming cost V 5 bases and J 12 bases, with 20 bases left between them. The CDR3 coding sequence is TGTGCCAGCAGCCCCGGGTTAGCCGGGACCGGGCAGTTCTTC. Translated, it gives CASSPGLAGTGQFF.

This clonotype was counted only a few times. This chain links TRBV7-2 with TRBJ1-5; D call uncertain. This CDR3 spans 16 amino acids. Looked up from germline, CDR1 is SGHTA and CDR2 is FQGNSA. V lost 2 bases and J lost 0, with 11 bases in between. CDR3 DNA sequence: TGTGCCAGCAGCTTAAATGGAGGAAATAGCAATCAGCCCCAGCATTTT. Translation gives CASSLNGGNSNQPQHF.

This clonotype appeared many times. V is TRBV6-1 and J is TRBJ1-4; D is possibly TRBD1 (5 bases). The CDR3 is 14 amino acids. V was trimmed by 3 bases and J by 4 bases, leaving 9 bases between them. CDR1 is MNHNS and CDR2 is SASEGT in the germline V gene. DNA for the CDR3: TGTGCCAGCAGTGATCCAGGGAGTAATGAAAAACTGTTTTTT. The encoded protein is CASSDPGSNEKLFF.

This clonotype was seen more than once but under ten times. Here the CDR3 DNA reads TGTGCCAGCACCCCGGGGGGTCCTTCACCCCTCCACTTT. This translates into CASTPGGPSPLHF. This chain links TRBV28 with TRBJ1-6; possibly TRBD1 for D (5 bases). This CDR3 contains 13 residues. In germline, CDR1 is MDHEN, CDR2 SYDVKM. V shed 7 bases and J shed 9 bases, with 13 bases lying between them.

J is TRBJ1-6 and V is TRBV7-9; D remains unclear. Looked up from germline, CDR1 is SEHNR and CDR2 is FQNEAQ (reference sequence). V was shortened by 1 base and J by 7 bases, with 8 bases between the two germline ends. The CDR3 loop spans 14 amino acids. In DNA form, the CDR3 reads TGTGCCAGCAGCTTAGTGCTGGGAAATTCACCCCTCCACTTT. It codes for CASSLVLGNSPLHF.

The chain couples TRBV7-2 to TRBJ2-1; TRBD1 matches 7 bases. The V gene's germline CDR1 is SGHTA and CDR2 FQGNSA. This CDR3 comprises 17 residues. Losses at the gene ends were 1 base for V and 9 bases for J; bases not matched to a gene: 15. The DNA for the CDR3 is TGTGCCAGCAGCTTAGAGGGCAGAACAGGGGCCCTAAGTGAGCAGTTCTTC. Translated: CASSLEGRTGALSEQFF.

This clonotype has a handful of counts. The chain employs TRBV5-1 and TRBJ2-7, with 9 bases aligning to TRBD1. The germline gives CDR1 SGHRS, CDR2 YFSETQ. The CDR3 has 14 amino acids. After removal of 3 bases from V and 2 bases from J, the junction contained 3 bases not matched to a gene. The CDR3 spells CASSSGTGTYEQYF. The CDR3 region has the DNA TGCGCCAGCAGCTCTGGGACAGGGACCTACGAGCAGTACTTC.

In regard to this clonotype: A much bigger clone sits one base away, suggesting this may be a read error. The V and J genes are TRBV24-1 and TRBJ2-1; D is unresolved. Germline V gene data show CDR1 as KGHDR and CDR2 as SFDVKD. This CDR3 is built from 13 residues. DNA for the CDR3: TGTGCCACCAGTGAGTCAGCCCGGAATGGGCAGTTCTTC. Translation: CATSESARNGQFF.

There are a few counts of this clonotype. The CDR3 DNA reads as TGTGCCAGCAGCATCCCAGGGCACACCGGGGAGCTGTTTTTT. It codes for CASSIPGHTGELFF. The chain joins TRBV11-2 to TRBJ2-2, with D perhaps TRBD1 (5 bases). The length of the CDR3 is 14 residues. The germline V gene has CDR1 SGHAT and CDR2 FQNNGV. The V end lost 5 bases, the J end lost 3 bases, and 10 bases lay between the germline ends.

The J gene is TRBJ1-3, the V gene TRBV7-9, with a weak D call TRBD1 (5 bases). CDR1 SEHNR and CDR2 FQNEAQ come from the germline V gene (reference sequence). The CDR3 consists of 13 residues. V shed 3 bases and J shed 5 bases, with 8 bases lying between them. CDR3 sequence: CASSLGRRNTIYF. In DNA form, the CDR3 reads TGTGCCAGCAGCTTGGGACGGCGAAACACCATATATTTT.

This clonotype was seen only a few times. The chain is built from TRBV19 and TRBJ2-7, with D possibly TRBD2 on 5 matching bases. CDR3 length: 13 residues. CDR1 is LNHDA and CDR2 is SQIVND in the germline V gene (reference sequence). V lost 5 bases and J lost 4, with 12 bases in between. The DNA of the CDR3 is TGTGCCAGTAGTCGTCCTGGCGGGTACGAGCAGTACTTC. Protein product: CASSRPGGYEQYF.

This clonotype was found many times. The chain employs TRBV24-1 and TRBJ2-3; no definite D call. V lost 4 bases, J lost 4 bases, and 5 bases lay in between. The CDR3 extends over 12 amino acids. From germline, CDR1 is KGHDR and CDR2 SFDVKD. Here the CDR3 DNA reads TGTGCCACCAGTGAGCGAGCAGATACGCAGTATTTT. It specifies CATSERADTQYF.

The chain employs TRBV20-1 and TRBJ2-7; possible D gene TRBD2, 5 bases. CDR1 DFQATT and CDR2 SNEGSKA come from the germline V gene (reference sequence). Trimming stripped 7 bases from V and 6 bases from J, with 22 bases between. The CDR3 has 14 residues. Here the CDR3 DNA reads TGCAGTGTCGAGAGGGCTGGGAACGTGGGCGAGCAGTACTTC. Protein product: CSVERAGNVGEQYF.

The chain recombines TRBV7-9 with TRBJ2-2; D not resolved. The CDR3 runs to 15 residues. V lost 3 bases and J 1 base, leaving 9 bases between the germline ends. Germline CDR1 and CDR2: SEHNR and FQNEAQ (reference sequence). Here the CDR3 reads CASSFRFQNTGELFF. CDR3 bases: TGTGCCAGCAGCTTTAGGTTTCAGAACACCGGGGAGCTGTTTTTT.

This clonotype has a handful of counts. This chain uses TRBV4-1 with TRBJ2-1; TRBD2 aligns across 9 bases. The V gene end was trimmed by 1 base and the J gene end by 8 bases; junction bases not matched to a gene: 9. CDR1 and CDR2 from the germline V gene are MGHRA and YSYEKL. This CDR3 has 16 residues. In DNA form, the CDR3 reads TGCGCCAGCAGCCAAGTTCGAACTAGCGGGTGGTATGAGCAGTTCTTC. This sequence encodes CASSQVRTSGWYEQFF.

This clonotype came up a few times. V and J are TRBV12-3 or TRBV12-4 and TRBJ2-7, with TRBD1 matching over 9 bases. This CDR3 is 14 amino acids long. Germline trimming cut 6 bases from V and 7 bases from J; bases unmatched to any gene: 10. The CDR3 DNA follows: TGTGCCAGCAGGCCCGGGACAGGGCGTGGGGAGCAGTACTTC. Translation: CASRPGTGRGEQYF.

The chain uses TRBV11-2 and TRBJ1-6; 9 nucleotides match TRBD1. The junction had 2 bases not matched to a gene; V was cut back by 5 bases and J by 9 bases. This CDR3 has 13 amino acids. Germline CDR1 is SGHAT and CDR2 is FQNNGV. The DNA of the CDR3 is TGTGCCAGCAGCCTGACAGGGGGTTCACCCCTCCACTTT. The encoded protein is CASSLTGGSPLHF.

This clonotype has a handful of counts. The CDR3 DNA reads TGTGCCAGCACTAAACTAGCGACATTCTCCTACAATGAGCAGTTCTTC. Encoded protein: CASTKLATFSYNEQFF. The chain recombines TRBV9 with TRBJ2-1, with 7 nucleotides matching TRBD2. Germline CDR1 reads SGDLS; CDR2 reads YYNGEE. The CDR3 covers 16 residues. The trim removed 6 bases at V and 0 bases at J, leaving 9 bases unmatched.

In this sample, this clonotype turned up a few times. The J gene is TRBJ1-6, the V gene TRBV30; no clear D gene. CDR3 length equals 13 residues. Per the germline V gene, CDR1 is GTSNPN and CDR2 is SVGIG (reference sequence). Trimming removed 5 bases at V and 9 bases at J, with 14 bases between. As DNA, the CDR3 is TGTGCCTGGCACAAGGACGGGATTTCACCCCTCCACTTT. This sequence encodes CAWHKDGISPLHF. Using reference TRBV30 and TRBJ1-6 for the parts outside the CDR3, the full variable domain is SQTIHQWPATLVQPVGSPLSLECTVEGTSNPNLYWYRQAAGRGLQLLFYSVGIGQISSEVPQNLSASRPQDRQFILSSKKLLLSDSGFYLCAWHKDGISPLHFGNGTRLTVT.

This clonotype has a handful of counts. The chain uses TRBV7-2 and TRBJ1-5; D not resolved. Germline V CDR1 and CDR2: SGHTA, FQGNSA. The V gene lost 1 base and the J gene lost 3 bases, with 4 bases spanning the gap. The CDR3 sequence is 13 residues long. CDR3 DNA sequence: TGTGCCAGCAGCTTAGAGGCCAATCAGCCCCAGCATTTT. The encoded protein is CASSLEANQPQHF. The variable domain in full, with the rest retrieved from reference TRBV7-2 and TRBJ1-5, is GAGVSQSPSNKVTEKGKDVELRCDPISGHTALYWYRQSLGQGLEFLIYFQGNSAPDKSGLPSDRFSAERTGGSVSTLTIQRTQQEDSAVYLCASSLEANQPQHFGDGTRLSIL.

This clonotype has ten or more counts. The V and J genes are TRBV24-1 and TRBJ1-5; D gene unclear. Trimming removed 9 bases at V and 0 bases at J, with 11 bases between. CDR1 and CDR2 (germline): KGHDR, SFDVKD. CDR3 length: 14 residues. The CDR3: CATASKVSNQPQHF. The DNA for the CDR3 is TGTGCCACCGCCTCGAAAGTTAGCAATCAGCCCCAGCATTTT.

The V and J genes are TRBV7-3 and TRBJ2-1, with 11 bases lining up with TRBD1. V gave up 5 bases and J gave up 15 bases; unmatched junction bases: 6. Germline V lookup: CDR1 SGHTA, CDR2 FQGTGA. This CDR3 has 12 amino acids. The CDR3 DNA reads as TGTGCCAGCAGCCCCGGGACAGGGGGTCTGTTCTTC. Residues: CASSPGTGGLFF.

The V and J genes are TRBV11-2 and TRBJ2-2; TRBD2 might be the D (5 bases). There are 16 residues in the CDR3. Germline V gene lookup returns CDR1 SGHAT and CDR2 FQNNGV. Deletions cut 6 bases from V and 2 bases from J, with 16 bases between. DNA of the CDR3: TGTGCCAGCAGGCCCTACGGAGGCAGAAACACCGGGGAGCTGTTTTTT. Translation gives CASRPYGGRNTGELFF.

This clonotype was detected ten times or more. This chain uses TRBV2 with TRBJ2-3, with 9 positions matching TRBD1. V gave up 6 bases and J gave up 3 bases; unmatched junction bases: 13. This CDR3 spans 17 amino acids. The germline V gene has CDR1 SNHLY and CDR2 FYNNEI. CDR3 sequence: CASSLKRQGERTDTQYF. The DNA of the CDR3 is TGTGCCAGCAGCTTAAAAAGACAGGGGGAACGGACAGATACGCAGTATTTT.

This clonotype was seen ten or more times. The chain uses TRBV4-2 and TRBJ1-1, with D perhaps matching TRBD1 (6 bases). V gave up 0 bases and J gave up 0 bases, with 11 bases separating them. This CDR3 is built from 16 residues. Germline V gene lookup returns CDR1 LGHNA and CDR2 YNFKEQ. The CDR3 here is CASSQDLRGLNTEAFF. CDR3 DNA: TGTGCCAGCAGCCAAGACCTAAGGGGGTTGAACACTGAAGCTTTCTTT.

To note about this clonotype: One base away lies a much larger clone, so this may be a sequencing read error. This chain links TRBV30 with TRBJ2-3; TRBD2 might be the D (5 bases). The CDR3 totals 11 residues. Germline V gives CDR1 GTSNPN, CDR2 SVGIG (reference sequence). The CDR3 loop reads CVWSGADTQYF. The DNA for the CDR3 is TGTGTCTGGAGCGGCGCAGATACGCAGTATTTT.

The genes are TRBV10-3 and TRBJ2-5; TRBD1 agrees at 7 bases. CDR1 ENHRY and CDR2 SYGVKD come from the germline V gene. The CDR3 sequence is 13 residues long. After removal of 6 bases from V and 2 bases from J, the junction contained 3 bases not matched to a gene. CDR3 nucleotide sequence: TGTGCCATCAGCGTCAGGGGGCAAGAGACCCAGTACTTC. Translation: CAISVRGQETQYF.

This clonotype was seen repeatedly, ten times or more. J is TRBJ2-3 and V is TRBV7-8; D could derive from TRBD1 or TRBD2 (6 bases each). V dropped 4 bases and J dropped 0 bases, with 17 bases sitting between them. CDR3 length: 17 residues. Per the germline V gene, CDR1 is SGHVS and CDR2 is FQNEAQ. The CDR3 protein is CASSSRRLGGSTDTQYF. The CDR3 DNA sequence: TGTGCCAGCAGCTCCCGGAGGTTAGGGGGGAGCACAGATACGCAGTATTTT.